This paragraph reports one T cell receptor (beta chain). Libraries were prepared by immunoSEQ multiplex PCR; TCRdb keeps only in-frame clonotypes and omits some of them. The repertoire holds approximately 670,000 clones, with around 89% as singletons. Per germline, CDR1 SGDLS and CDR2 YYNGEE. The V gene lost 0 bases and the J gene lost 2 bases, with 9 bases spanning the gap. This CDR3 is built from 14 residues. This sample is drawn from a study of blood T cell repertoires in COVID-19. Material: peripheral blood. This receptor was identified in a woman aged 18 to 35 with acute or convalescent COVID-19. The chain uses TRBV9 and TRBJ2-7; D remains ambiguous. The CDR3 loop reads CASSVAGRAYEQYF. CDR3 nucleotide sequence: TGTGCCAGCAGCGTAGCAGGCAGAGCCTACGAGCAGTACTTC.